The 22 T cell receptor beta chains in this list originate from one sample, sequenced in a study of blood T cell repertoires in COVID-19. The assay was immunoSEQ multiplex PCR, and TCRdb's table has in-frame clones only and misses some. Of approximately 230,000 clones in the sample, around nine tenths were seen once. Material for sequencing was PBMCs or T cells enriched from blood (not recorded which). These receptor sequences come from a woman aged 50 to 65 with acute COVID-19.

This sequence joins TRBV7-9 and TRBJ2-7, with a weak D call TRBD2 (5 bases). V was clipped by 5 bases and J by 3 bases, with 11 bases between them. The CDR3 totals 13 residues. CDR1 SEHNR and CDR2 FQNEAQ come from the germline V gene (reference sequence). CDR3: CASSPEGGYEQYF. The CDR3 nucleotides are TGTGCCAGCAGCCCTGAGGGTGGCTACGAGCAGTACTTC. Based on the CDR3 plus reference TRBV7-9 and TRBJ2-7, the full variable domain is DTGVSQNPRHKITKRGQNVTFRCDPISEHNRLYWYRQTLGQGPEFLTYFQNEAQLEKSRLLSDRFSAERPKGSFSTLEIQRTEQGDSAMYLCASSPEGGYEQYFGPGTRLTVT.

The chain has TRBV25-1 and TRBJ2-7; D not resolved. The CDR3 is 13 amino acids. V was pared by 6 bases and J by 2 bases, with 11 bases between. CDR1 is MGHDK, CDR2 SYGVNS, per germline. CDR3 sequence: CASSASGPYEQYF. For the CDR3, the DNA is TGTGCCAGCAGCGCCTCGGGTCCCTACGAGCAGTACTTC.

The chain recombines TRBV5-5 with TRBJ2-3; D ambiguous. The ends were cut back, 0 bases at V and 2 bases at J, with 7 bases in the middle. CDR1 and CDR2 (germline): SGHKS, YYEKEE (reference sequence). CDR3 length: 14 amino acids. For the CDR3, the DNA is TGTGCCAGCAGCTTGGCTATCACCACAGATACGCAGTATTTT. Translation: CASSLAITTDTQYF.

This chain connects TRBV30 to TRBJ2-6, with D possibly being TRBD2 (5 bases). The germline V and J ends were trimmed by 4 bases and 0 bases, with 13 bases remaining between them. Per germline, CDR1 GTSNPN and CDR2 SVGIG (reference sequence). The CDR3 has 16 residues. The CDR3 bases are TGTGCCTGGATGAGGGCCCCTACCTCTGGGGCCAACGTCCTGACTTTC. This encodes CAWMRAPTSGANVLTF.

The rearrangement uses TRBV5-4 and TRBJ2-7; 14 bases align to TRBD2. In germline, CDR1 is SGHNT, CDR2 YYREEE (reference sequence). This CDR3 contains 16 residues. V was clipped by 3 bases and J by 0 bases; unmatched bases: 2. CDR3 sequence reads: CASSSGTSGSSYEQYF. In DNA, the CDR3 is TGTGCCAGCAGCTCAGGGACTAGCGGGAGCTCCTACGAGCAGTACTTC.

The chain employs TRBV7-3 and TRBJ2-3; D is ambiguous. The CDR3 runs to 12 residues. Trimming took off 4 bases at V and 6 bases at J, with 8 bases between the two ends. Germline-derived CDR1 and CDR2 are SGHTA and FQGTGA. CDR3 in amino acids: CASSYDSDTQYF. The CDR3 nucleotides are TGTGCCAGCAGCTACGACTCGGATACGCAGTATTTT. Filled out from reference TRBV7-3 and TRBJ2-3, the complete variable domain reads GAGVSQTPSNKVTEKGKYVELRCDPISGHTALYWYRQSLGQGPEFLIYFQGTGAADDSGLPNDRFFAVRPEGSVSTLKIQRTERGDSAVYLCASSYDSDTQYFGPGTRLTVL.

The rearrangement links TRBV7-9 to TRBJ1-2, with unresolved D. Per germline, CDR1 SEHNR and CDR2 FQNEAQ (reference sequence). This CDR3 comprises 13 residues. The V gene lost 4 bases and the J gene lost 0 bases, with 6 bases spanning the gap. CDR3 amino acids: CASSSGTNYGYTF. The DNA of the CDR3 is TGTGCCAGCAGCTCAGGAACTAACTATGGCTACACCTTC.

The genes are TRBV6-5 and TRBJ2-1; 9 nucleotides agree with TRBD2. CDR1 is MNHEY, CDR2 SVGAGI, per germline. V lost 6 bases, J lost 6 bases, and 9 bases stayed unmatched. The CDR3 has 15 residues. The CDR3 loop is CASSTGLASVNEQFF. The CDR3 DNA follows: TGTGCCAGCAGCACCGGACTAGCGTCTGTCAATGAGCAGTTCTTC.

The chain carries TRBV5-1 and TRBJ1-1; 7 bases map to TRBD1. This CDR3 comprises 14 residues. Germline-derived CDR1 and CDR2 are SGHRS and YFSETQ. V gave up 5 bases and J gave up 7 bases; unmatched junction bases: 11. The CDR3 loop is CASSPPDRAGEAFF. For the CDR3, the DNA is TGCGCCAGCAGTCCCCCCGACAGGGCGGGTGAAGCTTTCTTT.

The chain links TRBV15 to TRBJ2-4, with D possibly matching TRBD1 (6 bases). In germline, CDR1 is LNHNV, CDR2 YYDKDF (reference sequence). The V end was cut by 8 bases, the J end by 1 base, with 6 bases between. This CDR3 spans 12 amino acids. CDR3 sequence reads: CATQGAKNIQYF. In DNA, the CDR3 is TGTGCCACCCAGGGGGCCAAAAACATTCAGTACTTC.

V usage is TRBV24-1 and J usage is TRBJ1-2; no clear D. V was clipped by 5 bases and J by 6 bases, with 15 bases between them. The germline V gene encodes CDR1 KGHDR and CDR2 SFDVKD. The CDR3 is 14 residues long. CDR3 residues: CATSGPGGLNGYTF. The CDR3 DNA reads TGTGCCACCAGTGGGCCGGGAGGATTGAATGGCTACACCTTC.

CDR3: CSVEFVRGPNTGELFF. CDR3 bases: TGCAGCGTTGAATTTGTCAGGGGACCGAACACCGGGGAGCTGTTTTTT. V and J are TRBV29-1 and TRBJ2-2; tentative D call: TRBD1 (6 bases). The CDR3 is 16 residues long. CDR1 and CDR2 from the germline V gene are SQVTM and ANQGSEA. V lost 2 bases, J lost 0 bases, and 13 bases lay in between.

This sequence joins TRBV27 and TRBJ1-1; weak D call: TRBD1 (5 bases). CDR1 MNHEY and CDR2 SMNVEV come from the germline V gene (reference sequence). V was pared by 6 bases and J by 8 bases, with 10 bases between. The CDR3 has 11 amino acids. This CDR3 is CASSRGWEAFF. CDR3 coding DNA: TGTGCCAGCAGCCGGGGGTGGGAAGCTTTCTTT.

This rearrangement joins TRBV6-5 to TRBJ2-2; D gene uncertain. CDR1 and CDR2 from the germline V gene are MNHEY and SVGAGI. Trimming removed 2 bases at V and 1 base at J, with 5 bases between. The CDR3 length is 14 residues. The CDR3 bases are TGTGCCAGCAGTTACCTCAGGAACACCGGGGAGCTGTTTTTT. Residues: CASSYLRNTGELFF.

This clone was seen once. The chain links TRBV18 to TRBJ1-6; a weak D match, TRBD1 (6 bases). The CDR3 is made up of 18 amino acids. V lost 6 bases to trimming and J lost 12 bases, with 30 bases between them. Per germline, CDR1 KGHSH and CDR2 LQKENI. As DNA, the CDR3 is TGTGCCAGCTCCCCCAGAACTATGGTGGACAGTCCCGATTTACCCCTCCACTTT. Translating it yields CASSPRTMVDSPDLPLHF.

This rearrangement joins TRBV7-6 to TRBJ2-1; 8 nucleotides align to TRBD1. The V segment lost 5 bases and the J segment 7 bases; nucleotides outside the gene matches: 7. This CDR3 is built from 14 residues. CDR1 SGHVS and CDR2 FNYEAQ come from the germline V gene. The CDR3: CASSTRQGNNEQFF. Here the CDR3 DNA reads TGTGCCAGCAGCACCCGACAGGGGAATAATGAGCAGTTCTTC.

V usage is TRBV3-1 (or the pseudogene TRBV3-2) and J usage is TRBJ1-2; possible D gene TRBD1, 6 bases. Looked up from germline, CDR1 is LGHDT and CDR2 is YNNKEL (reference sequence). Trimming took off 4 bases at V and 3 bases at J, with 12 bases between the two ends. This CDR3 is 14 amino acids long. This chain's CDR3 is CASSPYRDDYGYTF. CDR3 DNA sequence: TGTGCCAGCAGCCCCTACAGGGATGACTATGGCTACACCTTC.

The chain has TRBV12-5 and TRBJ2-5; the D is unclear. V lost 6 bases, J lost 1 base, and 9 bases lay in between. CDR1 and CDR2 (germline): LGHNT, FRNRAP. The length of the CDR3 is 13 residues. The chain's CDR3 is CASGHGPQETQYF. DNA for the CDR3: TGTGCTAGTGGACATGGCCCCCAAGAGACCCAGTACTTC.

In this sample, this clone turned up once. The rearrangement links TRBV7-8 to TRBJ2-1, with 10 nucleotides matching TRBD1. The CDR3 runs to 17 residues. Unmatched junction bases numbered 7, after V lost 1 base and J lost 4 bases. Germline V CDR1 and CDR2: SGHVS, FQNEAQ. This CDR3 reads CASSLDPGTGEYNEQFF. CDR3 sequence (DNA): TGTGCCAGCAGCTTAGACCCTGGGACAGGGGAGTACAATGAGCAGTTCTTC.

The V call is TRBV19, the J call TRBJ2-1; tentative D call: TRBD2 (6 bases). Germline loops: CDR1 LNHDA, CDR2 SQIVND (reference sequence). Trimming removed 4 bases at V and 0 bases at J, with 22 bases between. CDR3 length equals 19 residues. The CDR3 nucleotides are TGTGCCAGTAGTACCGCTGCGGGGCCGCCCTATAGCTCCTACAATGAGCAGTTCTTC. Translation: CASSTAAGPPYSSYNEQFF.

The rearrangement links TRBV5-4 to TRBJ2-1; TRBD2 agrees at 11 bases. The V and J ends lost 5 bases and 9 bases, in that order; junction bases with no gene match: 7. The CDR3 has 14 amino acids. Germline CDR1 reads SGHNT; CDR2 reads YYREEE (reference sequence). CDR3 residues: CASSTSGSFSEQFF. DNA for the CDR3: TGTGCCAGCAGTACTAGCGGGAGTTTTAGTGAGCAGTTCTTC.

This clone was detected a few times. The chain links TRBV7-9 to TRBJ2-5; D is unclear. V was pared by 1 base and J by 4 bases, with 10 bases between. CDR3 length: 14 amino acids. Per germline, CDR1 SEHNR and CDR2 FQNEAQ (reference sequence). The CDR3 nucleotides are TGTGCCAGCAGCTTAGGGGCAGAAATAGAGACCCAGTACTTC. Amino acids: CASSLGAEIETQYF.